What follows are 28 T cell receptor beta chains derived from one specimen sequenced in a study of T cells after yellow fever vaccination. TCRdb itself ran the 5' RACE reads through MiXCR, one entry per CDR3 protein. Of about 580,000 distinct CDR3 sequences in the sample, about a sixth were seen once. Sequencing used PBMCs, obtained 5 days after the first yellow fever vaccination. Receptors were obtained from a man between 18 and 35 years old who received the YFV17D yellow fever vaccine.

CDR3 amino acids: CATARHSPTEAFF. In nucleotides, the CDR3 is TGTGCCACCGCTCGGCACAGTCCCACTGAAGCTTTCTTT. The chain combines TRBV6-2 or TRBV6-3 with TRBJ1-1; no clear D. The ends were cut back, 10 bases at V and 4 bases at J, with 16 bases in the middle. Germline CDR1 reads MNHEY; CDR2 reads SVGEGT. The CDR3 loop spans 13 amino acids.

The CDR3 is CASSSQGALSEKLFF. The CDR3 bases are TGTGCCAGCTCGTCGCAGGGTGCCCTGTCCGAAAAACTGTTTTTT. J is TRBJ1-4 and V is TRBV18, with D possibly matching TRBD1 (5 bases). This CDR3 comprises 15 residues. Trimming took off 6 bases at V and 8 bases at J, with 19 bases between the two ends. The V gene's germline CDR1 is KGHSH and CDR2 LQKENI.

V is TRBV20-1 and J is TRBJ1-4, with a possible D match to TRBD1 (6 bases). The germline V and J ends were trimmed by 5 bases and 4 bases, with 11 bases remaining between them. The germline V gene encodes CDR1 DFQATT and CDR2 SNEGSKA (reference sequence). This CDR3 is 13 amino acids long. The DNA for the CDR3 is TGCAGTGCTGTCGACAGGCGTAATGAAAAACTGTTTTTT. Its translation is CSAVDRRNEKLFF.

The chain recombines TRBV11-3 with TRBJ1-1; D not resolved. Trimming pared 3 bases from V and 0 bases from J, leaving 14 bases between. Germline CDR1 and CDR2: SGHNT and YENEEA. The CDR3 totals 16 residues. CDR3 in DNA: TGTGCCAGCAGCTTTGGGTCAGGTAGCATGAACACTGAAGCTTTCTTT. It translates to CASSFGSGSMNTEAFF.

The chain couples TRBV7-9 to TRBJ1-3; TRBD1 matches at 8 bases. CDR3 length: 16 residues. Germline V gives CDR1 SEHNR, CDR2 FQNEAQ (reference sequence). With V trimmed by 4 bases and J by 2 bases, 7 bases remained unmatched. CDR3 DNA sequence: TGTGCCAGCAGCTCGAACAGGGGGGCCACTGGAAACACCATATATTTT. It encodes CASSSNRGATGNTIYF. The full variable domain, rest sourced from reference TRBV7-9 and TRBJ1-3, is DTGVSQNPRHKITKRGQNVTFRCDPISEHNRLYWYRQTLGQGPEFLTYFQNEAQLEKSRLLSDRFSAERPKGSFSTLEIQRTEQGDSAMYLCASSSNRGATGNTIYFGEGSWLTVV.

For this clonotype: A read error is possible here, since a much larger clone lies one base away. The rearrangement uses TRBV10-3 and TRBJ2-3; D is ambiguous. Near its end, the DNA agrees better with TRBJ1-5, so the J call may be wrong. The germline gives CDR1 ENHRY, CDR2 SYGVKD. CDR3 size: 17 residues. Here the CDR3 reads CAISGRILATPGDTQHF. The CDR3 coding sequence is TGTGCCATCAGTGGACGGATCTTGGCGACCCCTGGAGATACGCAGCATTTT.

This clonotype was seen a few times. The chain carries TRBV7-3 and TRBJ2-1; tentative D call: TRBD2 (5 bases). Germline-derived CDR1 and CDR2 are SGHTA and FQGTGA. The CDR3 is 14 amino acids. The V gene lost 5 bases and the J gene lost 8 bases, with 16 bases spanning the gap. This CDR3 reads CASSPTDPRDEQFF. The CDR3 region has the DNA TGTGCCAGCAGCCCCACGGACCCGAGGGATGAGCAGTTCTTC.

The CDR3 DNA reads TGTGCCAGCAGTTTAGCGATGCGGGGCACTGAAGCTTTCTTT. This encodes CASSLAMRGTEAFF. This chain links TRBV12-3 or TRBV12-4 with TRBJ1-1; D unclear. The CDR3 runs 14 residues. V was cut by 0 bases and J by 4 bases, with 9 bases left in between.

The V and J genes are TRBV6-5 and TRBJ2-1, with 9 positions matching TRBD2. The CDR3 contains 15 residues. Trimming at V came to 2 bases and at J to 6 bases, leaving 5 bases not matched to a gene. Germline lookup yields CDR1 MNHEY and CDR2 SVGAGI. The CDR3 coding sequence is TGTGCCAGCAGTTACGAGCGGGGGGCTGCCAATGAGCAGTTCTTC. Translation: CASSYERGAANEQFF.

The J gene is TRBJ2-4, the V gene TRBV10-3; D ambiguous. The V and J ends lost 2 bases and 7 bases respectively, with 9 bases between them. Germline CDR1 reads ENHRY; CDR2 reads SYGVKD. CDR3 length: 13 residues. The CDR3 sequence is CAISEPPRNIQYF. DNA of the CDR3: TGTGCCATCAGTGAGCCCCCCCGGAACATTCAGTACTTC.

This clonotype was counted between two and nine times. The V and J genes are TRBV4-3 and TRBJ2-1; 7 bases line up with TRBD2. Germline V gives CDR1 LGHNA, CDR2 YSLEER. The CDR3 has 17 residues. V gave up 2 bases and J gave up 4 bases; unmatched junction bases: 11. The CDR3 nucleotides are TGCGCCAGCAGCCAAAAAAGACTAGCCTATACTTACAATGAGCAGTTCTTC. This sequence encodes CASSQKRLAYTYNEQFF.

This clonotype was counted a few times. The J gene is TRBJ2-6, the V gene TRBV3-1, with unresolved D. Germline assignment: CDR1 LGHDT and CDR2 YNNKEL (reference sequence). With 2 bases removed from V and 3 bases from J, the gap between germline ends came to 5 bases. The CDR3 covers 14 residues. This CDR3 reads CASSQSDGANVLTF. In DNA, the CDR3 is TGTGCCAGCAGCCAATCTGATGGGGCCAACGTCCTGACTTTC.

This sequence joins TRBV4-1 and TRBJ2-1; D ambiguous. The germline V gene encodes CDR1 MGHRA and CDR2 YSYEKL. The length of the CDR3 is 12 residues. V was pared by 2 bases and J by 6 bases, with 5 bases between. The CDR3 bases are TGCGCCAGCAGCCAAACCCTCAATGAGCAGTTCTTC. The encoded protein is CASSQTLNEQFF.

V gene TRBV7-2 combines with J gene TRBJ1-3; TRBD1 is a possible D gene (5 bases). The length of the CDR3 is 14 residues. The germline V gene has CDR1 SGHTA and CDR2 FQGNSA. V was cut by 7 bases and J by 4 bases, with 14 bases left in between. The chain's CDR3 is CASTLRGGGNTIYF. Here the CDR3 DNA reads TGTGCCAGCACCCTAAGGGGAGGCGGAAACACCATATATTTT.

This clonotype was counted a few times. The V and J genes are TRBV6-1 and TRBJ1-2, with D tentatively TRBD1 (6 bases). V was pared by 6 bases and J by 4 bases, with 15 bases between. The germline CDR1 and CDR2 sequences are MNHNS and SASEGT. The CDR3 totals 14 residues. The CDR3 here is CASSHRDTSYGYTF. In DNA form, the CDR3 reads TGTGCCAGCAGCCACCGGGACACATCCTATGGCTACACCTTC.

This clonotype was picked up a small number of times. The genes are TRBV5-6 and TRBJ2-5; TRBD2 matches 7 bases. CDR3 length: 13 residues. Trimming at V came to 5 bases and at J to 4 bases, leaving 5 bases not matched to a gene. Germline V gene sequence: CDR1 SGHDT, CDR2 YYEEEE. CDR3 sequence (DNA): TGTGCCAGCAGAATGGGAGGGGTAGAGACCCAGTACTTC. Translating gives CASRMGGVETQYF.

The chain has TRBV11-1 and TRBJ2-7, with TRBD1 matching 8 bases. Per the germline V gene, CDR1 is SGHAT and CDR2 is FQDESV (reference sequence). The CDR3 is made up of 19 amino acids. Trimming took 4 bases from V and 4 from J; bases not matched to a gene: 21. The CDR3 loop is CASSWTGSPGGPFLYEQYF. Written as DNA, the CDR3 is TGTGCCAGCAGCTGGACCGGATCTCCAGGGGGCCCCTTTTTATACGAGCAGTACTTC.

This clonotype showed up just a few times. The chain uses TRBV6-5 and TRBJ1-2; D is perhaps TRBD1 (5 bases). V was shortened by 0 bases and J by 4 bases, with 9 bases between the two germline ends. The germline CDR1 and CDR2 sequences are MNHEY and SVGAGI. CDR3 length: 14 amino acids. The CDR3: CASSYSLGTYGYTF. In DNA, the CDR3 is TGTGCCAGCAGTTACTCGTTAGGGACCTATGGCTACACCTTC.

This clonotype has a handful of counts. This chain uses TRBV12-3 or TRBV12-4 with TRBJ1-1; no reliable D call. V was shortened by 10 bases and J by 0 bases, with 27 bases between the two germline ends. This CDR3 has 18 residues. The DNA for the CDR3 is TGTGCCACCGCGGTATCGACATTTTTAGGCACTTTGAACACTGAAGCTTTCTTT. Amino acid sequence: CATAVSTFLGTLNTEAFF.

This clonotype has just a few counts. The V call is TRBV5-6, the J call TRBJ1-3; D is uncertain. Deletions cut 6 bases from V and 1 base from J, with 2 bases between. CDR1 is SGHDT and CDR2 is YYEEEE in the germline V gene. The CDR3 has 11 residues. CDR3 sequence reads: CASKSGNTIYF. CDR3 in DNA: TGTGCCAGCAAGTCTGGAAACACCATATATTTT. The whole variable domain, remainder taken from reference TRBV5-6 and TRBJ1-3, is DAGVTQSPTHLIKTRGQQVTLRCSPKSGHDTVSWYQQALGQGPQFIFQYYEEEERQRGNFPDRFSGHQFPNYSSELNVNALLLGDSALYLCASKSGNTIYFGEGSWLTVV.

The chain couples TRBV21-1 to TRBJ2-7; the DNA was not used to check the table's D call, TRBD1. TRBV21-1 is classified as a pseudogene. CDR3 length: 17 residues. Here the CDR3 DNA reads TGTGCCAGCAGGCCCGGCGGGGGTAAAGATCCTTCCTACGAGCAGTACGTC. It is translated as CASRPGGGKDPSYEQYV.

V gene TRBV19 combines with J gene TRBJ1-5; 9 bases align to TRBD1. This CDR3 comprises 16 residues. The V gene's germline CDR1 is LNHDA and CDR2 SQIVND (reference sequence). J lost 7 bases, V lost 5 bases, and 12 bases had no gene match. CDR3 in amino acids: CASSSGTGSLGQPQHF. CDR3 DNA: TGTGCCAGTAGTTCGGGGACAGGGAGTTTGGGGCAGCCCCAGCATTTT.

This clonotype was detected only a few times. The chain couples TRBV5-1 to TRBJ2-1; 8 bases line up with TRBD1. Per germline, CDR1 SGHRS and CDR2 YFSETQ. The junction had 6 bases not matched to a gene; V was cut back by 1 base and J by 6 bases. The CDR3 spans 15 residues. This CDR3 reads CASSLTGTGVNEQFF. CDR3 nucleotide sequence: TGCGCCAGCAGCTTGACAGGGACAGGAGTCAATGAGCAGTTCTTC.

This clonotype was counted between two and nine times. The V call is TRBV7-8, the J call TRBJ1-5; no clear D. Per the germline V gene, CDR1 is SGHVS and CDR2 is FQNEAQ. The CDR3 is made up of 15 amino acids. Trimming removed 5 bases at V and 0 bases at J, with 11 bases between. The CDR3 nucleotides are TGTGCCAGCAGCCCTAGGCTATATAGCAATCAGCCCCAGCATTTT. As protein: CASSPRLYSNQPQHF. The variable domain in full, with the rest retrieved from reference TRBV7-8 and TRBJ1-5, is GAGVSQSPRYKVAKRGQDVALRCDPISGHVSLFWYQQALGQGPEFLTYFQNEAQLDKSGLPSDRFFAERPEGSVSTLKIQRTQQEDSAVYLCASSPRLYSNQPQHFGDGTRLSIL.

The chain recombines TRBV20-1 with TRBJ2-5; tentatively, D is TRBD1 or TRBD2 (5 bases each). Deletions cut 6 bases from V and 5 bases from J, with 22 bases between. CDR3 size: 15 residues. The V gene's germline CDR1 is DFQATT and CDR2 SNEGSKA (reference sequence). This CDR3 reads CSAKGRLIIGETQYF. In DNA, the CDR3 is TGCAGTGCCAAGGGACGGCTGATTATAGGGGAGACCCAGTACTTC.

For the CDR3, the DNA is TGTGCCAGCAGCTTAGGGCCGGGGGAACAGTACTTC. Residues: CASSLGPGEQYF. The chain carries TRBV7-9 and TRBJ2-7; D is possibly TRBD2 (6 bases). Trimming pared 1 base from V and 10 bases from J, leaving 11 bases between. CDR1 is SEHNR, CDR2 FQNEAQ, per germline (reference sequence). The CDR3 is 12 amino acids.

This clonotype was seen more than once but under ten times. The rearrangement joins TRBV7-2 to TRBJ2-7; D call uncertain. V lost 5 bases, J lost 3 bases, and 14 bases lay in between. This CDR3 has 14 residues. Germline CDR1 and CDR2: SGHTA and FQGNSA. This chain's CDR3 is CASSNNGVGYEQYF. The DNA of the CDR3 is TGTGCCAGCAGCAACAATGGGGTCGGCTACGAGCAGTACTTC.

There are a few counts of this clonotype. The chain has TRBV5-1 and TRBJ2-3; D is possibly TRBD1 (6 bases). The CDR3 is made up of 15 amino acids. Germline V lookup: CDR1 SGHRS, CDR2 YFSETQ. V was pared by 6 bases and J by 0 bases, with 14 bases between. CDR3 sequence: CASKEDSPSTDTQYF. The CDR3 nucleotides read TGCGCCAGCAAAGAGGACAGCCCTAGCACAGATACGCAGTATTTT.